These 21 T cell receptor beta chains were sequenced from one sample in a study of PD-L1 blockade in urothelial cancer. Profiling relied on immunoSEQ multiplex PCR, and the TCRdb table lists in-frame clones only, not all of them. The sample shows around 22,000 clones, around nine tenths of them seen only once. The sequencing used PBMCs, collected around atezolizumab (anti-PD-L1) treatment. The receptor source for this set is a man aged 45-60 years with urothelial cancer.

The genes are TRBV19 and TRBJ2-7; 11 bases are a match to TRBD2. The CDR3 runs 15 residues. Germline V gene sequence: CDR1 LNHDA, CDR2 SQIVND (reference sequence). Trimming removed 7 bases from V and 4 bases from J; junction bases left unmatched: 9. In DNA, the CDR3 is TGTGCCAGTACCGGTAGAACTAGCGGGAGTTACGAGCAGTACTTC. Protein: CASTGRTSGSYEQYF.

The rearrangement links TRBV18 to TRBJ2-7, with a weak D call TRBD1 (6 bases). This CDR3 is built from 14 residues. The V end lost 3 bases, the J end lost 0 bases, and 9 bases lay between the germline ends. Germline V CDR1 and CDR2: KGHSH, LQKENI. In DNA, the CDR3 is TGTGCCAGCTCACCTCGACAGGACTCCTACGAGCAGTACTTC. Protein product: CASSPRQDSYEQYF.

The rearrangement uses TRBV28 and TRBJ1-2; TRBD1 might be the D (5 bases). Between the trimmed V and J ends, which lost 4 bases and 6 bases, there was a span of 6 bases. Per germline, CDR1 MDHEN and CDR2 SYDVKM. The CDR3 runs to 11 residues. CDR3 sequence: CASSSGDGYTF. In DNA, the CDR3 is TGTGCCAGCAGTTCGGGGGATGGCTACACCTTC.

This clone was seen a single time. The chain recombines TRBV13 with TRBJ2-3; 12 bases align to TRBD2. Losses at the gene ends were 4 bases for V and 7 bases for J; bases not matched to a gene: 12. The CDR3 is 17 amino acids. The germline CDR1 and CDR2 sequences are PRHDT and FYEKMQ (reference sequence). CDR3 bases: TGTGCCAGCAGCTCACTCAAACTAGCGGGAGGAATTTATACGCAGTATTTT. Translating gives CASSSLKLAGGIYTQYF.

V gene TRBV7-8 combines with J gene TRBJ2-2; D gene unclear. V lost 5 bases and J lost 4, with 11 bases in between. There are 14 residues in the CDR3. The germline V gene encodes CDR1 SGHVS and CDR2 FQNEAQ. The DNA for the CDR3 is TGTGCCAGCAGCACCCGCGCTTTCACCGGGGAGCTGTTTTTT. This encodes CASSTRAFTGELFF.

This rearrangement joins TRBV30 to TRBJ2-3; 8 nucleotides align to TRBD2. There are 14 residues in the CDR3. CDR1 and CDR2 from the germline V gene are GTSNPN and SVGIG (reference sequence). The junction had 5 bases not matched to a gene; V was cut back by 3 bases and J by 3 bases. The CDR3 here is CAWRGTRRTDTQYF. CDR3 DNA sequence: TGTGCCTGGAGGGGGACTAGGAGGACAGATACGCAGTATTTT.

The V gene is TRBV19, the J gene TRBJ2-5, with 9 positions matching TRBD1. Germline V gene data show CDR1 as LNHDA and CDR2 as SQIVND (reference sequence). The CDR3 extends over 15 amino acids. Losses at the gene ends were 3 bases for V and 2 bases for J; bases not matched to a gene: 4. CDR3: CASSILGQGQETQYF. CDR3 DNA sequence: TGTGCCAGTAGTATTTTGGGACAGGGACAAGAGACCCAGTACTTC.

The chain combines TRBV27 with TRBJ2-7; TRBD2 aligns across 13 bases. Germline V gene data show CDR1 as MNHEY and CDR2 as SMNVEV (reference sequence). The CDR3 has 16 amino acids. Trimming took 6 bases from V and 3 from J; bases not matched to a gene: 8. In DNA form, the CDR3 reads TGTGCCAGCAGCCCTAGACTAGCGGGAGGACACTACGAGCAGTACTTC. It encodes CASSPRLAGGHYEQYF.

This chain connects TRBV7-9 to TRBJ2-7; possible D gene TRBD1, 6 bases. With 3 bases removed from V and 2 bases from J, the gap between germline ends came to 14 bases. The CDR3 totals 15 residues. Germline V gene sequence: CDR1 SEHNR, CDR2 FQNEAQ (reference sequence). CDR3 amino acids: CASSFVQQGAYEQYF. The CDR3 DNA sequence: TGTGCCAGCAGCTTCGTCCAACAGGGCGCCTACGAGCAGTACTTC.

This rearrangement joins TRBV7-2 to TRBJ2-2; D is unclear. The ends were cut back, 1 base at V and 3 bases at J, with 9 bases in the middle. The CDR3 totals 15 residues. The germline gives CDR1 SGHTA, CDR2 FQGNSA. The CDR3 region has the DNA TGTGCCAGCAGCTTAGGGGCCCCCTACACCGGGGAGCTGTTTTTT. As protein: CASSLGAPYTGELFF.

This chain uses TRBV4-3 with TRBJ2-1; TRBD2 agrees at 15 bases. The CDR3 runs to 18 residues. The ends lost 6 bases at V and 0 bases at J; junction bases unmatched: 6. Germline values: CDR1 LGHNA, CDR2 YSLEER. For the CDR3, the DNA is TGCGCCAGCAGTCCTGGACTAGCGGGAGGGAGCTCCTACAATGAGCAGTTCTTC. The encoded protein is CASSPGLAGGSSYNEQFF.

The V gene is TRBV5-6, the J gene TRBJ2-7; no reliable D call. The CDR3 contains 12 residues. With 4 bases removed from V and 4 bases from J, the gap between germline ends came to 9 bases. Per the germline V gene, CDR1 is SGHDT and CDR2 is YYEEEE. CDR3 coding DNA: TGTGCCAGCAGCCCCACGGGTTACGAGCAGTACTTC. Its translation is CASSPTGYEQYF.

The chain couples TRBV6-5 to TRBJ1-5, with 7 bases that match TRBD1. J gave up 9 bases and V 4 bases, and 15 bases lay outside the gene matches. The CDR3 is made up of 16 amino acids. In germline, CDR1 is MNHEY, CDR2 SVGAGI. The chain's CDR3 is CASSSDNRGHSGPQHF. CDR3 nucleotides: TGTGCCAGCAGTTCGGATAACAGGGGCCACTCGGGGCCCCAGCATTTT.

J is TRBJ2-1 and V is TRBV7-9; weak D call: TRBD1 (6 bases). This CDR3 is built from 16 residues. V lost 4 bases, J lost 5 bases, and 18 bases lay in between. Germline V gives CDR1 SEHNR, CDR2 FQNEAQ (reference sequence). CDR3 in amino acids: CASSSPSRGYDNEQFF. CDR3 DNA: TGTGCCAGCAGCTCCCCCTCCAGGGGTTACGACAATGAGCAGTTCTTC.

CDR3: CASSPGLLNNEQFF. As DNA, the CDR3 is TGTGCCAGCAGCCCGGGACTTCTTAACAATGAGCAGTTCTTC. The rearrangement uses TRBV9 and TRBJ2-1; tentatively, D is TRBD2 (6 bases). In germline, CDR1 is SGDLS, CDR2 YYNGEE. Deletions cut 4 bases from V and 5 bases from J, with 13 bases between. CDR3 size: 14 residues.

The chain joins TRBV4-1 to TRBJ2-4; D is possibly TRBD2 (6 bases). CDR3 length: 17 residues. V gave up 1 base and J gave up 1 base, with 14 bases separating them. Germline loops: CDR1 MGHRA, CDR2 YSYEKL. The CDR3 sequence: CASSQGGVGWAKNIQYF. CDR3 DNA: TGCGCCAGCAGCCAAGGGGGGGTGGGTTGGGCCAAAAACATTCAGTACTTC.

CDR3 region: CASSDSGGGNQPQHF. CDR3 sequence (DNA): TGTGCCAGCAGTGATTCGGGGGGGGGCAATCAGCCCCAGCATTTT. The chain couples TRBV2 to TRBJ1-5; D may be TRBD1 (5 bases). The germline CDR1 and CDR2 sequences are SNHLY and FYNNEI. Trimming took 3 bases from V and 2 from J, leaving 11 bases between them. This CDR3 is built from 15 residues.

This chain's CDR3 is CASSLSDRVEQETQYF. As DNA, the CDR3 is TGCGCCAGCAGCCTCTCCGACAGGGTAGAACAAGAGACCCAGTACTTC. The chain carries TRBV4-3 and TRBJ2-5; 7 nucleotides align to TRBD1. V was clipped by 4 bases and J by 2 bases; unmatched bases: 10. This CDR3 has 16 amino acids. CDR1 and CDR2 (germline): LGHNA, YSLEER.

V is TRBV5-6 and J is TRBJ2-5; 8 nucleotides agree with TRBD2. CDR3 length: 16 residues. V lost 8 bases, J lost 4 bases, and 16 bases stayed unmatched. The germline V gene has CDR1 SGHDT and CDR2 YYEEEE. CDR3 sequence: CASQNRGGNFRETQYF. The CDR3 region has the DNA TGTGCCAGTCAAAATCGGGGGGGCAACTTTCGAGAGACCCAGTACTTC.

This clone was recorded once. CDR3 nucleotides: TGTGCCAGCTCACCTGAGGGTGTAGACCAGTACTTC. Residues: CASSPEGVDQYF. The chain links TRBV18 to TRBJ2-5; TRBD2 is a possible D gene (5 bases). V was trimmed by 3 bases and J by 10 bases, leaving 12 bases between them. This CDR3 comprises 12 residues. Germline CDR1 KGHSH, CDR2 LQKENI.

This rearrangement joins TRBV30 to TRBJ2-3; TRBD2 matches at 9 bases. The CDR3 covers 17 residues. The germline CDR1 and CDR2 sequences are GTSNPN and SVGIG (reference sequence). Trimming took 5 bases from V and 5 from J; bases not matched to a gene: 17. CDR3 residues: CAWGSGRRRVGEDTQYF. The CDR3 DNA follows: TGTGCCTGGGGAAGCGGGAGGAGACGAGTGGGGGAAGATACGCAGTATTTT.